Sequencing of this T cell receptor beta chain was carried out in a study of cytomegalovirus exposure and HLA in healthy donors. Findings and caveats of the study: According to the study, approximately 150 TCR beta chains were cytomegalovirus-associated. Rarity marked most TCR sequences, yet some public TCRs occurred in many donors. Subsequent analysis revealed that first-cohort TCR clusters tended to co-occur in the 120 or so validation repertoires.

Germline V gene data show CDR1 as DFQATT and CDR2 as SNEGSKA (reference sequence). The length of the CDR3 is 11 residues. Trimming stripped 3 bases from V and 5 bases from J, with 8 bases between. Concerning this clone: The antigen remains undetermined.

While the first cohort had 600 to 800 subjects, the donors belonged to the separate validation cohort of about 130 subjects. TCRdb keeps only in-frame clones here, not all; method: immunoSEQ multiplex PCR. The table records about 110,000 clones, 88% of them present only once. V usage is TRBV20-1 and J usage is TRBJ2-7; D is unresolved. The sequenced material came from PBMCs. The clonotype originates from a woman in her twenties or thirties in good health and CMV-seropositive. The DNA for the CDR3 is TGCAGTGCTAGTATGGCCGACGAGCAGTACTTC. Its translation is CSASMADEQYF.